The 8 T cell receptor beta chains reported below all come from one sample, sequenced in a study of T-cell memory formation after mild COVID-19. TCRdb re-called the 5' RACE reads with MiXCR, one entry per CDR3 protein. The sample contains 550,000 to 700,000 distinct CDR3 sequences, 15% to 20% of which appear only once. Sequencing input: PBMCs or a T cell subset sorted from them (not recorded which). The receptors shown here come from an adult woman who had mild COVID-19 (a few samples of this study predate the infection). Cell type and time point are not known.

The J gene is TRBJ2-7, the V gene TRBV27; tentatively, D is TRBD2 (5 bases). CDR1 and CDR2 from the germline V gene are MNHEY and SMNVEV (reference sequence). The CDR3 loop spans 13 amino acids. Between the trimmed V and J ends, which lost 3 bases and 3 bases, there was a span of 9 bases. CDR3 region: CASSFSRDYEQYF. The CDR3 nucleotides read TGTGCCAGCAGTTTTTCCCGGGACTACGAGCAGTACTTC.

This clonotype has at least ten counts. CDR3 residues: CASSLSKGGPGELFF. CDR3 coding DNA: TGTGCCAGCAGTTTATCGAAGGGGGGACCTGGGGAGCTGTTTTTT. The rearrangement uses TRBV27 and TRBJ2-2, with D perhaps assigned TRBD1 or TRBD2 (6 bases each). This CDR3 region has 15 residues. Trimming removed 0 bases from V and 8 bases from J, with 13 bases in between. In germline, CDR1 is MNHEY, CDR2 SMNVEV (reference sequence).

The V and J genes are TRBV20-1 and TRBJ2-5, with D uncertain. The CDR3 contains 13 residues. Trimming took off 0 bases at V and 2 bases at J, with 7 bases between the two ends. CDR1 DFQATT and CDR2 SNEGSKA come from the germline V gene (reference sequence). The CDR3 is CSARDKVQETQYF. The CDR3 coding sequence is TGCAGTGCTAGAGATAAAGTACAAGAGACCCAGTACTTC.

The chain is built from TRBV6-2 or TRBV6-3 and TRBJ2-7; 9 nucleotides match TRBD1. The V gene end was trimmed by 4 bases and the J gene end by 2 bases; junction bases not matched to a gene: 3. Germline CDR1 MNHEY, CDR2 SVGEGT. The CDR3 is 14 residues long. The CDR3 sequence is CASSFRDRAYEQYF. CDR3 sequence (DNA): TGTGCCAGCAGTTTCCGGGACAGGGCCTACGAGCAGTACTTC.

DNA for the CDR3: TGTGCCAGCTCCAGGGCCGGGAACACCGGGGAGCTGTTTTTT. Translation gives CASSRAGNTGELFF. This rearrangement joins TRBV7-9 to TRBJ2-2; tentatively, D is TRBD1 (5 bases). V dropped 8 bases and J dropped 1 base, with 11 bases sitting between them. The CDR3 is 14 residues long. CDR1 is SEHNR, CDR2 FQNEAQ, per germline (reference sequence).

Only a few counts were recorded for this clonotype. V and J are TRBV20-1 and TRBJ1-2; D unclear. This CDR3 is 15 amino acids long. Trimming cost V 0 bases and J 1 base, with 12 bases left between them. Germline lookup yields CDR1 DFQATT and CDR2 SNEGSKA (reference sequence). The CDR3 sequence: CSARDIQLHNYGYTF. The CDR3 nucleotides read TGCAGTGCTAGAGATATACAGCTACATAACTATGGCTACACCTTC.

This clonotype has a count of ten or more. The genes are TRBV7-2 and TRBJ2-3, with D tentatively TRBD2 (6 bases). Trimming took off 7 bases at V and 1 base at J, with 12 bases between the two ends. Germline CDR1 SGHTA, CDR2 FQGNSA. The CDR3 is 14 residues long. CDR3 nucleotides: TGTGCCAGCAACCAGTTAGCGGGCACAGATACGCAGTATTTT. Its protein is CASNQLAGTDTQYF.

The V and J genes are TRBV3-1 and TRBJ1-1, with 7 positions matching TRBD1. The length of the CDR3 is 15 residues. Germline V lookup: CDR1 LGHDT, CDR2 YNNKEL (reference sequence). With 4 bases clipped from V and 7 bases from J, the junction kept 12 bases outside the gene matches. CDR3 bases: TGTGCCAGCAGCCGATCTGAGACAGGGAGGGGTGAAGCTTTCTTT. It yields the protein CASSRSETGRGEAFF.